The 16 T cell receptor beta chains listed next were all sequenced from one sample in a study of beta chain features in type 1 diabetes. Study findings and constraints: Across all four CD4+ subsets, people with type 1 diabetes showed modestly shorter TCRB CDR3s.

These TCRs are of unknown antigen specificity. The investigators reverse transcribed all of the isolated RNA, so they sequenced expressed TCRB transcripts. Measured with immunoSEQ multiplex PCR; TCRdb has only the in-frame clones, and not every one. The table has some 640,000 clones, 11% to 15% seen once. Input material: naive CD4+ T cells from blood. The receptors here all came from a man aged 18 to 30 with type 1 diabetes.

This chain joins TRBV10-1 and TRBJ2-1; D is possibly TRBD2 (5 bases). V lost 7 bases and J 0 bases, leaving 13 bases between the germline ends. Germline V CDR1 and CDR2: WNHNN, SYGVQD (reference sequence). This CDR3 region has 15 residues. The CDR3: CASTRDRGSYNEQFF. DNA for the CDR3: TGCGCCAGCACAAGGGATCGGGGCTCCTACAATGAGCAGTTCTTC.

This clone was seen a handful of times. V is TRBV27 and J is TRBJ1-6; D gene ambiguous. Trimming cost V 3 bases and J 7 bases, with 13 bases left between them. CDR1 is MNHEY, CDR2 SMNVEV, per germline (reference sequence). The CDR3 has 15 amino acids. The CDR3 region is CASSFLVGMNSPLHF. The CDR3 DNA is TGTGCCAGCAGTTTCCTGGTGGGGATGAATTCACCCCTCCACTTT.

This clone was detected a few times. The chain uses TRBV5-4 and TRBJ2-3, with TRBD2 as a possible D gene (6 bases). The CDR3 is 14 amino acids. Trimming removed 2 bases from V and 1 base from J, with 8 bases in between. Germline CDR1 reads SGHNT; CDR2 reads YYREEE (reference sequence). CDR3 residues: CASSFLAGTDTQYF. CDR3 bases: TGTGCCAGCAGCTTTTTAGCGGGCACAGATACGCAGTATTTT.

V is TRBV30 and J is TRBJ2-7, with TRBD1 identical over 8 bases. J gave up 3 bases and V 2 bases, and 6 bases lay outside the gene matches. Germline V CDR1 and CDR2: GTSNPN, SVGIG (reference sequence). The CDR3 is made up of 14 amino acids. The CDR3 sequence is CAWSTSGGGYEQYF. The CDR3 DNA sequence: TGTGCCTGGAGTACCTCAGGGGGCGGCTACGAGCAGTACTTC.

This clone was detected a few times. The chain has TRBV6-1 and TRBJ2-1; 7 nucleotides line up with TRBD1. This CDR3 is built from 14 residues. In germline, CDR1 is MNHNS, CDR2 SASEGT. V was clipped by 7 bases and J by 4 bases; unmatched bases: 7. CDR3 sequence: CASTARDSYNEQFF. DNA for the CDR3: TGTGCCAGCACCGCCCGGGACAGTTACAATGAGCAGTTCTTC.

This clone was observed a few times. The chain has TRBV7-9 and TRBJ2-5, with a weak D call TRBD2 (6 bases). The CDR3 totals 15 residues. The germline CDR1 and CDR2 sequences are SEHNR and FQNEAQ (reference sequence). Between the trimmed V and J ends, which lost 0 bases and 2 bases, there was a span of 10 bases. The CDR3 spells CASSLATSWQETQYF. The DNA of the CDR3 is TGTGCCAGCAGCTTAGCGACTAGTTGGCAAGAGACCCAGTACTTC.

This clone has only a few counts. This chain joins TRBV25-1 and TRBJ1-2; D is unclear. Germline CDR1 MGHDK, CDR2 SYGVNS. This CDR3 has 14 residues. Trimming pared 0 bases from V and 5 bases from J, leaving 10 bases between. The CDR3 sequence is CASSEYEKPYGYTF. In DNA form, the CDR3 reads TGTGCCAGCAGTGAATATGAGAAACCTTATGGCTACACCTTC.

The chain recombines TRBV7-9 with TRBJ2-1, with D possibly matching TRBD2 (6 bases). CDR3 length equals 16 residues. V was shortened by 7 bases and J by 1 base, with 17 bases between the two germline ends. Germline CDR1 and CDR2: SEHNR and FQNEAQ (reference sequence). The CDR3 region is CASNRDGSTSYNEQFF. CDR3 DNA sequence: TGTGCCAGCAACCGGGACGGGAGCACTTCCTACAATGAGCAGTTCTTC.

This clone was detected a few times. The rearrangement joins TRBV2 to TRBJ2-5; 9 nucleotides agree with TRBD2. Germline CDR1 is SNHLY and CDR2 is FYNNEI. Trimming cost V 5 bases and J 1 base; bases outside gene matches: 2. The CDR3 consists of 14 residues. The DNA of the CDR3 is TGTGCCAGCAGTCCGACTAGCGGCCAAGAGACCCAGTACTTC. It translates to CASSPTSGQETQYF. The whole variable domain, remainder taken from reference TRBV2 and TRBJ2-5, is EPEVTQTPSHQVTQMGQEVILRCVPISNHLYFYWYRQILGQKVEFLVSFYNNEISEKSEIFDDQFSVERPDGSNFTLKIRSTKLEDSAMYFCASSPTSGQETQYFGPGTRLLVL.

CDR3 in amino acids: CAWSTTSLTFGGYTF. In DNA form, the CDR3 reads TGTGCCTGGAGTACGACCAGTCTAACTTTTGGCGGCTACACCTTC. V and J are TRBV30 and TRBJ1-2, with no clear D. The ends were cut back, 2 bases at V and 8 bases at J, with 21 bases in the middle. Germline CDR1 is GTSNPN and CDR2 is SVGIG (reference sequence). CDR3 length: 15 residues.

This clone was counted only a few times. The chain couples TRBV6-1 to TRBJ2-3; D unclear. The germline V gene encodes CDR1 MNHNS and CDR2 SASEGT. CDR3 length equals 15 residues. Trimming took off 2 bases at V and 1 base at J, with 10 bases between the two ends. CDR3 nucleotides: TGTGCCAGCAGTGAACCTCGACTTGGCACAGATACGCAGTATTTT. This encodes CASSEPRLGTDTQYF.

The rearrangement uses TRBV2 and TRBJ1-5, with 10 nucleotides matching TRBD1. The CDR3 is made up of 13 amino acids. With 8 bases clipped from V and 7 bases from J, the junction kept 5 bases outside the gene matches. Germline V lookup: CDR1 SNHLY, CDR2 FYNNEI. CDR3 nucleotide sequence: TGTGCCAGCGACGGGACAGGGGTGCAGCCCCAGCATTTT. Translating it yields CASDGTGVQPQHF.

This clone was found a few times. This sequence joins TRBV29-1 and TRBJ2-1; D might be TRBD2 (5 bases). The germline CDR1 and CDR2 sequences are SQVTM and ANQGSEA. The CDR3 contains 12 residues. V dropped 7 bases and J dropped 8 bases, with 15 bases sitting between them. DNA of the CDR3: TGCAGCGCCGACCGCGCCGGGGATGAGCAGTTCTTC. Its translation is CSADRAGDEQFF.

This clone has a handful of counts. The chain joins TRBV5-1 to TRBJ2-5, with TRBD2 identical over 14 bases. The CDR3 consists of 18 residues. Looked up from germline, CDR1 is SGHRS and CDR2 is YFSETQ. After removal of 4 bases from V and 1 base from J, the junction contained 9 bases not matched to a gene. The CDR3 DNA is TGCGCCAGCAGCCCTTCTCCGGGGACTAGCGGGAGCCAAGAGACCCAGTACTTC. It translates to CASSPSPGTSGSQETQYF.

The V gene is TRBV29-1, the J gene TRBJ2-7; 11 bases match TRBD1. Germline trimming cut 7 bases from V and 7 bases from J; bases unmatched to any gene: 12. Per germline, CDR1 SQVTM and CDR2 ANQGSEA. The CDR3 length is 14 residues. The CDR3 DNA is TGCAGCGCCATGTCCGGGACAGGGGGTTGGGAGCAGTACTTC. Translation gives CSAMSGTGGWEQYF.

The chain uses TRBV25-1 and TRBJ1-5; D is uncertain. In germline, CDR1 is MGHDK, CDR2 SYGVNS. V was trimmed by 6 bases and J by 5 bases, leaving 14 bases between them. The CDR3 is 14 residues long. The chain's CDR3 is CASSTLIGDQPQHF. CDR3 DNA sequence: TGTGCCAGCAGCACACTTATCGGGGATCAGCCCCAGCATTTT.